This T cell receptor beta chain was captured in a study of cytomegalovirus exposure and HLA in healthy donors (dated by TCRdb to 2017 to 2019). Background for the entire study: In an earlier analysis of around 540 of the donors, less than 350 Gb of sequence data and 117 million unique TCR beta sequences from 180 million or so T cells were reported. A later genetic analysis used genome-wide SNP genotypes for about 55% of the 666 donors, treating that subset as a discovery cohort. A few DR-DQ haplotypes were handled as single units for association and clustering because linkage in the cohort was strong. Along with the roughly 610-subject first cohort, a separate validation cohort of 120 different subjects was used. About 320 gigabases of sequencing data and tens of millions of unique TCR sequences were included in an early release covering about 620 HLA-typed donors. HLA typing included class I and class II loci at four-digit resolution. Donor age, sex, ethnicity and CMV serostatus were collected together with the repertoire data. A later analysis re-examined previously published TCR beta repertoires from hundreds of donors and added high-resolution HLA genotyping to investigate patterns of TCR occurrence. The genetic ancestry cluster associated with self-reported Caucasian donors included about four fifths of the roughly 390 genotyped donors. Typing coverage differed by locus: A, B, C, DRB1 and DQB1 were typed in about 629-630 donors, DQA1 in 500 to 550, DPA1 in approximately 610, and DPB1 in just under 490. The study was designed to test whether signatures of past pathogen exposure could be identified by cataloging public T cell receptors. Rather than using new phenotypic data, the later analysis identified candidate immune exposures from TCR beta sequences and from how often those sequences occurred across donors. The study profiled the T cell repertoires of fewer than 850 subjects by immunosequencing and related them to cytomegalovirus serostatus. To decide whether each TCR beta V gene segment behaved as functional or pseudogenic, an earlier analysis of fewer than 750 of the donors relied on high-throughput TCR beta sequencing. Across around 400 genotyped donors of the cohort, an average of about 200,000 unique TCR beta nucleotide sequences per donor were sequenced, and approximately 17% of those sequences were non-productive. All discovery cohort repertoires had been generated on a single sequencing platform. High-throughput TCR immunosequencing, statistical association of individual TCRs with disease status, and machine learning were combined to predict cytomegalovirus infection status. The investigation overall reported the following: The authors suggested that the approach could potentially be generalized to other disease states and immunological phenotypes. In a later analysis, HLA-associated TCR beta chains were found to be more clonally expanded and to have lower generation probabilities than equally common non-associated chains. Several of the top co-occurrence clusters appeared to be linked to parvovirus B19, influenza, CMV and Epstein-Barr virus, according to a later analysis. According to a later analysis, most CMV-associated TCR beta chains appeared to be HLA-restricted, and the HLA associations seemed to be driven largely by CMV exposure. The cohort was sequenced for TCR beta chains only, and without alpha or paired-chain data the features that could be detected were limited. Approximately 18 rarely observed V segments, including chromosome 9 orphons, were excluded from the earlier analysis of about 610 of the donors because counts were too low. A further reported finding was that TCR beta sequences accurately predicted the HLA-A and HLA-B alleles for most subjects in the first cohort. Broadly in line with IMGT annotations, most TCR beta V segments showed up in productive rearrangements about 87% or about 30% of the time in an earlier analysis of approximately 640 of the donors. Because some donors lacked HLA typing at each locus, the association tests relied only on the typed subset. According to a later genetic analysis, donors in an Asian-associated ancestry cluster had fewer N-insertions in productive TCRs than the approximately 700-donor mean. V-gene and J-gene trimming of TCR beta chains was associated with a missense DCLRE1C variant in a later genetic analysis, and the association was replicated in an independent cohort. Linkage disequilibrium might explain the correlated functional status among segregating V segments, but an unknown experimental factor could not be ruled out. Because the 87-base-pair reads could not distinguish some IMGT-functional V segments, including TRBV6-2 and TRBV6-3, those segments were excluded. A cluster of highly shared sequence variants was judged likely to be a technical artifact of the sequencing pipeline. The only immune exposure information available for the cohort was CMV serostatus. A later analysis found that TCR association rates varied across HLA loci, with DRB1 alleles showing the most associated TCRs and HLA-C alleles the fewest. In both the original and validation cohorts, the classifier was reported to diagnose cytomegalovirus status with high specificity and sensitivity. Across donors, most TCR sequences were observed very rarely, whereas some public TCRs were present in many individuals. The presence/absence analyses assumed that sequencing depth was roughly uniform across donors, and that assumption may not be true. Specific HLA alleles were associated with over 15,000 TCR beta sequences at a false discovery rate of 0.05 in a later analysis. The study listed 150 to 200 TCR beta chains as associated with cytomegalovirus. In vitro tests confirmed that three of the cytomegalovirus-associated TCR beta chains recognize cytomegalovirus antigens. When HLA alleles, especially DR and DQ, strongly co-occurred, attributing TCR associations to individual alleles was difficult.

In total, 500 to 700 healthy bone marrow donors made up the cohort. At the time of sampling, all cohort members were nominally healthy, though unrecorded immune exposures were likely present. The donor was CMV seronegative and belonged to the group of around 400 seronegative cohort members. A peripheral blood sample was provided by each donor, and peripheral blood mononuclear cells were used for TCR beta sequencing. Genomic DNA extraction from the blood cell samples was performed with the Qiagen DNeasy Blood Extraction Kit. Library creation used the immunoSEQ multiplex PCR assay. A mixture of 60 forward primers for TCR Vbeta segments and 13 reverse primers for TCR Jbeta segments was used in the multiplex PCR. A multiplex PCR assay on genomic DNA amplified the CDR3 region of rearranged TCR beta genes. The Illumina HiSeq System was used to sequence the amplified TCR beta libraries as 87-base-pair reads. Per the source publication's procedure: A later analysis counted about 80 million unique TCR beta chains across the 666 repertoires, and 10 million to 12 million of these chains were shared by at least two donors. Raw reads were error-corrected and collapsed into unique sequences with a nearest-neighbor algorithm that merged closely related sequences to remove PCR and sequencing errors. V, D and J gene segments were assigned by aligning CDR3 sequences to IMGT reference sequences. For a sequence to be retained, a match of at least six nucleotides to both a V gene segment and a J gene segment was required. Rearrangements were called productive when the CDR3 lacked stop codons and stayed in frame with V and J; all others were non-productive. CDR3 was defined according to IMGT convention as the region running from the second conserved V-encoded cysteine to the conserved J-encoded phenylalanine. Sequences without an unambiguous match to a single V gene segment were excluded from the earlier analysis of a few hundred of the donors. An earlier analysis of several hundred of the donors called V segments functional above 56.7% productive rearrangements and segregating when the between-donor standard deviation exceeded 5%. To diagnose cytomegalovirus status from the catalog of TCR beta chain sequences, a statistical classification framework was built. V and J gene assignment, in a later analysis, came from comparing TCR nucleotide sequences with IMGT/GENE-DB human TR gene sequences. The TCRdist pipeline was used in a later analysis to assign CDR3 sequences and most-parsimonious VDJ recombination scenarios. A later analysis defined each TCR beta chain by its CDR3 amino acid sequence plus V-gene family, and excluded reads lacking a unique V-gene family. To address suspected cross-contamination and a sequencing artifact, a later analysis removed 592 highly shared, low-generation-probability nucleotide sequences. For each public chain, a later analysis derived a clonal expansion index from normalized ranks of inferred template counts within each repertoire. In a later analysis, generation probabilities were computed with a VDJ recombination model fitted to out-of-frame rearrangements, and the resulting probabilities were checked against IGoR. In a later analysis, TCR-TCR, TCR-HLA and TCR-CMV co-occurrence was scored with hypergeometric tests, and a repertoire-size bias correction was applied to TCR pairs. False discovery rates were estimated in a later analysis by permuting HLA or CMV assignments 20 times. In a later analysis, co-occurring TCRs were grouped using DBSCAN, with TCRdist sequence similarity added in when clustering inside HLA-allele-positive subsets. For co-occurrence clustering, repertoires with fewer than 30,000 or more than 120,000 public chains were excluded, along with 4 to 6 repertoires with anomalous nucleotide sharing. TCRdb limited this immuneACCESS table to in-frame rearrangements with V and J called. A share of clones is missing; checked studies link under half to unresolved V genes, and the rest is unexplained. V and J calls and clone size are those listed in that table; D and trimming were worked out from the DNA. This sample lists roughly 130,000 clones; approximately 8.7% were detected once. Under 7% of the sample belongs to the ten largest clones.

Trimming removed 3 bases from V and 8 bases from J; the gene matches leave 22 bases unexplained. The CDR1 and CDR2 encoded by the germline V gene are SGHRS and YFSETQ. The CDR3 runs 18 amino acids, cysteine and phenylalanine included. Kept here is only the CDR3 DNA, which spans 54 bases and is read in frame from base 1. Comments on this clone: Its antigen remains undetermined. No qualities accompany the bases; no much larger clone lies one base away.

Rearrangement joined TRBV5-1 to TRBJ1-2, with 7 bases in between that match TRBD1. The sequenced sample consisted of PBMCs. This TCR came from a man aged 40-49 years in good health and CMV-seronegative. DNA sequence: TGCGCCAGCAGCTCGGGAACAGGGGAGAATTATTTATCGAGCGGCTACACCTTC. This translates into CASSSGTGENYLSSGYTF.